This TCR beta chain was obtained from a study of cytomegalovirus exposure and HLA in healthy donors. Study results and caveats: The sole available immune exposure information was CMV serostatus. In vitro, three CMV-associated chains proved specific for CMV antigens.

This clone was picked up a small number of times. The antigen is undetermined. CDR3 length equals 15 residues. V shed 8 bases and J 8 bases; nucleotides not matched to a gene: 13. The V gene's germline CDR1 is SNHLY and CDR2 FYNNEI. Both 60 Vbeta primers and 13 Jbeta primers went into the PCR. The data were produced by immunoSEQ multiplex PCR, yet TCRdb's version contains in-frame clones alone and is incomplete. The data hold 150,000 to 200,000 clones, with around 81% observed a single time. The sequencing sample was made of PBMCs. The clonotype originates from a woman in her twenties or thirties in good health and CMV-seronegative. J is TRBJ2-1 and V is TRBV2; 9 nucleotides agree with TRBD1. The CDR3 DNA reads TGTGCCAGCCGCGGACAGGGGCTAGGAAGGGATGAGCAGTTCTTC. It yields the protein CASRGQGLGRDEQFF.